Presented here are 3 T cell receptor beta chains from one specimen sequenced in a study of T cell changes during pregnancy in multiple sclerosis. Clones were sequenced by immunoSEQ multiplex PCR, and TCRdb holds only the in-frame ones, with some missing. The sample shows about 54,000 clones, about 91% of them seen only once. The specimen was peripheral blood, collected after pregnancy. The receptors stem from a female donor in good health, enrolled as a control in a pregnancy study.

The chain carries TRBV6-4 and TRBJ2-1; D possibly corresponds to TRBD1 (6 bases). The CDR3 runs 14 residues. Trimming took 0 bases from V and 9 from J, leaving 12 bases between them. Germline CDR1 MRHNA, CDR2 SNTAGT. The DNA of the CDR3 is TGTGCCAGCAGTGACTCGACAGGTATGGGTGAGCAGTTCTTC. Protein product: CASSDSTGMGEQFF.

The chain couples TRBV5-1 to TRBJ2-2, with TRBD2 identical over 10 bases. The V and J ends lost 0 bases and 5 bases, in that order; junction bases with no gene match: 4. Germline V gives CDR1 SGHRS, CDR2 YFSETQ. This CDR3 is 16 amino acids long. CDR3 sequence (DNA): TGCGCCAGCAGCTTGGCCCTAGCGGGAGCAACCGGGGAGCTGTTTTTT. Translating gives CASSLALAGATGELFF.

The chain employs TRBV21-1 and TRBJ2-4; no DNA check was done on the table's D call, TRBD2. TRBV21-1 is a pseudogene locus. This CDR3 spans 15 amino acids. This CDR3 is CATTLAGEAKNIQYF. CDR3 in DNA: TGTGCCACGACCCTGGCGGGAGAGGCCAAAAACATTCAGTACTTC.